This paragraph reports one TCR beta chain. What it binds is unknown. CDR1 and CDR2 from the germline V gene are GTSNPN and SVGIG (reference sequence). The CDR3 consists of 13 residues. Unmatched junction bases numbered 1, after V lost 3 bases and J lost 1 base. This was a survey-level run. The data were produced by immunoSEQ multiplex PCR, yet TCRdb's version contains in-frame clones alone and is incomplete. The data show 3,500 to 5,500 clones, with about 82% seen just once and 8% to 10% held by the top ten. This sample stems from a study of STAT5B mutations in CD4+ large granular lymphocyte leukemia. Study results and caveats: Patient CD4-sorted repertoires looked more clonal than healthy CD4+ repertoires, even without putative leukemic clones. Compared with healthy controls (2/35), patient top clones favored TRBV06 (8/27).

Depending on availability, patient cells were bead-separated fractions or unselected PBMC. This receptor was obtained from a man between 65 and 79 years old with CD4+ T-cell large granular lymphocyte leukemia. The chain joins TRBV30 to TRBJ2-3, with TRBD2 identical over 7 bases. The sequenced material came from PBMCs. CDR3 sequence: CAWSSGGTDTQYF. CDR3 bases: TGTGCCTGGAGCAGCGGGGGCACAGATACGCAGTATTTT.